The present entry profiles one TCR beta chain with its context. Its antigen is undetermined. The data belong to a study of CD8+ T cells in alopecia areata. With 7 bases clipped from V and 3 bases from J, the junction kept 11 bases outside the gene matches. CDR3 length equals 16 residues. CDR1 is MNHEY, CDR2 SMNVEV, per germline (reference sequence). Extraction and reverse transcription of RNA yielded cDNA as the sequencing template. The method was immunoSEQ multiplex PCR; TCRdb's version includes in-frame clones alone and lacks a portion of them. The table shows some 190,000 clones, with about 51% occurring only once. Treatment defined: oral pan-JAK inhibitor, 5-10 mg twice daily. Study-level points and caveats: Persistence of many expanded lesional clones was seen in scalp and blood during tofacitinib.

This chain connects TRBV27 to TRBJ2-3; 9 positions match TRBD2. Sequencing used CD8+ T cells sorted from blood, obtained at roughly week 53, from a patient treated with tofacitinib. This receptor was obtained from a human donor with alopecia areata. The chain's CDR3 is CASTPTRGGLTDTQYF. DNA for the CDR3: TGTGCCAGCACTCCTACGCGGGGGGGCCTGACAGATACGCAGTATTTT.